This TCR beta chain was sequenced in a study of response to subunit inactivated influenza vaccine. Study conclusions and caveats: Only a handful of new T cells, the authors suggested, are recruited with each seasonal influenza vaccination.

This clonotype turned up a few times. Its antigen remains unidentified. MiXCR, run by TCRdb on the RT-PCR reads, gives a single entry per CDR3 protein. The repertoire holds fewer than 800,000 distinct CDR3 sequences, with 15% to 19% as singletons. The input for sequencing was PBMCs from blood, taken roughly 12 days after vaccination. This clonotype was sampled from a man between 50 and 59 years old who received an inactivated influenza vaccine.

DNA for the CDR3: TGCAGTGCAAGGACAGGGGCCTCCCCCCTCACAGATACGCAGTATTTT. As protein: CSARTGASPLTDTQYF. The chain combines TRBV20-1 with TRBJ2-3, with TRBD1 matching 9 bases. Per the germline V gene, CDR1 is DFQATT and CDR2 is SNEGSKA (reference sequence). Trimming removed 6 bases from V and 2 bases from J; junction bases left unmatched: 12. The CDR3 runs 16 residues.